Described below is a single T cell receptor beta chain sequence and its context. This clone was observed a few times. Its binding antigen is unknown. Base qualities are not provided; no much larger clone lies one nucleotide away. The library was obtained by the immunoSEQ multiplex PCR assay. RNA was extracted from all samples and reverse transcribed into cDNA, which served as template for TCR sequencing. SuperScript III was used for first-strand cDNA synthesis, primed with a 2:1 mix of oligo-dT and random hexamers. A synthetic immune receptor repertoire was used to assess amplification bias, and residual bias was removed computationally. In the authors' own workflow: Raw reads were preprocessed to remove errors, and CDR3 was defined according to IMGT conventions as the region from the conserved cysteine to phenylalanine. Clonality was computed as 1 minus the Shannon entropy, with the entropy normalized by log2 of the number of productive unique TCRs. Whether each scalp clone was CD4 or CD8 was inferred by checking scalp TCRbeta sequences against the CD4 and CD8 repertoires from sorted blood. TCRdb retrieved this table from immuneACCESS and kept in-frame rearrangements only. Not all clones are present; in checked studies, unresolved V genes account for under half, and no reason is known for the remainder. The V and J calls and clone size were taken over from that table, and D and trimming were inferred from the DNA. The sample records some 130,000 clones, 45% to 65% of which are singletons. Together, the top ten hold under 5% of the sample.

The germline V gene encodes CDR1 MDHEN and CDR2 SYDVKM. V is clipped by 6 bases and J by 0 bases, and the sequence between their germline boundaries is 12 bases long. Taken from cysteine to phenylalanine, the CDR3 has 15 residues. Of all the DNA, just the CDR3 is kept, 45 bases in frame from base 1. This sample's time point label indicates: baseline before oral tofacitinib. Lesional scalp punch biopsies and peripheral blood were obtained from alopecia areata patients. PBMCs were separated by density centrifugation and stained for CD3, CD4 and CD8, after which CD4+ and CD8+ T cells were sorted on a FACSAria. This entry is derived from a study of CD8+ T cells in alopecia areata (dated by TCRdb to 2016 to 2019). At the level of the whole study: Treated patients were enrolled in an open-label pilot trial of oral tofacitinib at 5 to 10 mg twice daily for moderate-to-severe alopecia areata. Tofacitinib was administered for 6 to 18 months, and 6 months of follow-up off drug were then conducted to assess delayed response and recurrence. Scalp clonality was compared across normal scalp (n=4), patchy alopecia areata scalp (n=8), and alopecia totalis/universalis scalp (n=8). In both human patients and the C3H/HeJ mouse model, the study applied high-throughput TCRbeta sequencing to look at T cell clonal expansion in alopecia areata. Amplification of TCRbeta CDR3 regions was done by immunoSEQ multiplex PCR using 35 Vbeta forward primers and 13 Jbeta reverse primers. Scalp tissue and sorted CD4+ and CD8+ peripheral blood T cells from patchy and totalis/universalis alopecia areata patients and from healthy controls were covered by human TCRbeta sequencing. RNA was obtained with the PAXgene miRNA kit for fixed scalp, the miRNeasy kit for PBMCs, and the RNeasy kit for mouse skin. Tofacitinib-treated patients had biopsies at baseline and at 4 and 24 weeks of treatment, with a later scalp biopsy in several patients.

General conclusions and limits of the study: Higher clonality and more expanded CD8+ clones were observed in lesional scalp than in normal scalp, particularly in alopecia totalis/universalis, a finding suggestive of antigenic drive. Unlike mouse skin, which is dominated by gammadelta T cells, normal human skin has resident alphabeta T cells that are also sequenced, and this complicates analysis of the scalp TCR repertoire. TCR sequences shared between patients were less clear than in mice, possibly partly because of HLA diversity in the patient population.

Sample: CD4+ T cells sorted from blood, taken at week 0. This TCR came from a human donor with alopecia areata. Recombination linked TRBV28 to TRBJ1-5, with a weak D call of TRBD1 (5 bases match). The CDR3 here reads CASRRQGYSNQPQHF. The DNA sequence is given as TGTGCCAGCAGACGGCAGGGATATAGCAATCAGCCCCAGCATTTT.